The sequence of this T cell receptor beta chain was determined in a study of sequential checkpoint blockade in melanoma. Treatment indicated: randomized to nivolumab then ipilimumab (arm A) or the reverse (arm B). From thawed PBMCs, live CD3+CD8+ cells negative for CD19 and CD56 were sorted. This clone has only a few counts. The table came from immunoSEQ multiplex PCR; TCRdb's copy has only in-frame clones and leaves some out. The data show about 6,200 clones, with approximately 50% seen just once and roughly 42% held by the top ten. V trimming: 1 base; J trimming: 3 bases; junction bases outside the gene matches: 4. The CDR3 runs to 15 residues. Germline CDR1 SGHDT, CDR2 YYEEEE.

This clonotype originated in a human donor with melanoma. The sample here was CD8+ T cells sorted from blood (inferred from file names), taken from a patient given nivolumab and ipilimumab in sequence. The chain employs TRBV5-6 and TRBJ2-7, with 10 bases that match TRBD1. The CDR3 loop reads CASSLWTGGIYEQYF. CDR3 in DNA: TGTGCCAGCAGCTTGTGGACAGGGGGTATCTACGAGCAGTACTTC.